This T cell receptor (beta chain) appears in the sequencing data of a study of beta chain features in type 1 diabetes. Findings and limits, study-wide: Highly expressing activated T cells could be over-counted with a cDNA template. Moderate yet significant TCRB CDR3 shortening was seen in Type 1 diabetes patients in all four CD4+ subsets.

As every portion of the isolated RNA was reverse transcribed, the sequencing read expressed TCRB transcripts. The assay was immunoSEQ multiplex PCR, and TCRdb's table has in-frame clones only and misses some. The sample holds about 120,000 clones; approximately 16% are singletons and the top ten take approximately 2.2%. This clone was counted many times. Its antigen is unidentified. Distinct nucleotide sequences in the sample also encode this CDR3. Every sorted population was more than 95% pure. There are 12 residues in the CDR3. Trimming took 7 bases from V and 10 from J; bases not matched to a gene: 9. Germline loops: CDR1 SQVTM, CDR2 ANQGSEA.

The sequencing input was central memory CD4+ T cells from blood. The J gene is TRBJ1-5, the V gene TRBV29-1; 8 positions agree with TRBD1. This receptor was identified in a man between 25 and 39 years old with type 1 diabetes. The CDR3 DNA reads TGCAGCGGTGGACAGGGCGAGGGACCCCAGCATTTT. This sequence encodes CSGGQGEGPQHF.